Sequencing of this T cell receptor (beta chain) was carried out in a study of monozygotic twins with cystic fibrosis. V gave up 1 base and J gave up 7 bases; unmatched junction bases: 4. The germline CDR1 and CDR2 sequences are SGHVS and FNYEAQ. The CDR3 runs 14 residues. This clone has only a few counts. What it recognizes is unknown. Study conclusions and caveats: V usage most resembled the co-twin in 13 of 16 pairs.

Data came from immunoSEQ multiplex PCR; TCRdb stores just in-frame clones and leaves some out. The table includes 36,000 or so clones, about nine tenths detected once. This receptor was taken from a boy aged 2 to 10 with cystic fibrosis. The specimen was blood. The chain is built from TRBV7-6 and TRBJ1-5; 7 nucleotides agree with TRBD1. DNA of the CDR3: TGTGCCAGCAGCTTAGAGGGGGCTCGACAGCCCCAGCATTTT. It encodes CASSLEGARQPQHF.